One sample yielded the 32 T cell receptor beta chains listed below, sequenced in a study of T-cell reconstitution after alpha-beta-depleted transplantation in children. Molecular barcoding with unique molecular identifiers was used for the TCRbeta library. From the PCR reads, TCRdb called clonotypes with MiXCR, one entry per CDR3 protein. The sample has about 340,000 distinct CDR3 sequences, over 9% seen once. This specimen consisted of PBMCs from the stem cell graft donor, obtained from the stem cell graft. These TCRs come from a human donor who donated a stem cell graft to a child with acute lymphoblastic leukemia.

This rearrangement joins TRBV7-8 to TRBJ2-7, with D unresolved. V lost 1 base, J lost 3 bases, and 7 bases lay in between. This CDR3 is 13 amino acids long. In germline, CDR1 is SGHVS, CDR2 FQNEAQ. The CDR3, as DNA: TGTGCCAGCAGCTTAGTGAAAAACTACGAGCAGTACTTC. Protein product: CASSLVKNYEQYF.

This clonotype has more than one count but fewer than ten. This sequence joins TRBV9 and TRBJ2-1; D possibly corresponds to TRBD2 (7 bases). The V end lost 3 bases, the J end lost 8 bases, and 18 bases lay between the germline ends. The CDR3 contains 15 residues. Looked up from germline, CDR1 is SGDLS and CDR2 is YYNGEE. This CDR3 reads CASSGSRGGSDEQFF. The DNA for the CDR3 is TGTGCCAGCAGCGGTAGTAGGGGGGGGTCGGATGAGCAGTTCTTC.

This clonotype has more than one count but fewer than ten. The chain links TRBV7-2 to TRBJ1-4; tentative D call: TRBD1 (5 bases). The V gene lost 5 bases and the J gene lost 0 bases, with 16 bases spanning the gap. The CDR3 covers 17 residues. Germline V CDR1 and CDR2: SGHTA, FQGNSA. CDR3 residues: CASSRGLRHATNEKLFF. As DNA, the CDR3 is TGTGCCAGCAGCCGGGGACTGAGACATGCAACTAATGAAAAACTGTTTTTT.

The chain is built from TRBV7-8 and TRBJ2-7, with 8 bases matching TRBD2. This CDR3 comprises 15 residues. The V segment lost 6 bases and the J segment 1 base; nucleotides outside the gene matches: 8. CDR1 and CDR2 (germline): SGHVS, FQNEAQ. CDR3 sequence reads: CASRSSGSASYEQYF. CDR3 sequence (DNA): TGTGCCAGCAGATCCAGCGGGAGCGCTTCCTACGAGCAGTACTTC.

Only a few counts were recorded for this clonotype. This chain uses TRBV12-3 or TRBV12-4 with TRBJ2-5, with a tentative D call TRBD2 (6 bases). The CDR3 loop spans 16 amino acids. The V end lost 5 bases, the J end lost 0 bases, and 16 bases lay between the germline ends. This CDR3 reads CASSPEGTSDQETQYF. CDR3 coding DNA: TGTGCCAGCAGTCCCGAAGGGACTTCTGACCAAGAGACCCAGTACTTC.

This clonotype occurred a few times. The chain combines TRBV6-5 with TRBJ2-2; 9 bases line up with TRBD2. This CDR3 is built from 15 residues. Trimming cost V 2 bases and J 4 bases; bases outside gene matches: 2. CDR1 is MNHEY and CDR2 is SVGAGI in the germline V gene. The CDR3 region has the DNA TGTGCCAGCAGTTACGGGACTAGCCCCACCGGGGAGCTGTTTTTT. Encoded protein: CASSYGTSPTGELFF.

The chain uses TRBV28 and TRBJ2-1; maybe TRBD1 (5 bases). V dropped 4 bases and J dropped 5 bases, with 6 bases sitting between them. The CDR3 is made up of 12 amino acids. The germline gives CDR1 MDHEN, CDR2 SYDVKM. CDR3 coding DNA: TGTGCCAGCAGTTGGACAAACAATGAGCAGTTCTTC. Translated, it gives CASSWTNNEQFF.

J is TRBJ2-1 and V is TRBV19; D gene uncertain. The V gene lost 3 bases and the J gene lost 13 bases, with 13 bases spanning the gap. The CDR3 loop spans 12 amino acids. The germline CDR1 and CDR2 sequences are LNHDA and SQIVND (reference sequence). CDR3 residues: CASSISSRQQFF. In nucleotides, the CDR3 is TGTGCCAGTAGTATTAGTAGCAGACAACAGTTCTTC.

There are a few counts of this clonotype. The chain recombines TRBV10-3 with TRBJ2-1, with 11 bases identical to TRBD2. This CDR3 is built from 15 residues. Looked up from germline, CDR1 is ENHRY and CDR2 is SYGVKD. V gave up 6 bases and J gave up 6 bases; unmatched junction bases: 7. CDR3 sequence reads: CAISATSGRSNEQFF. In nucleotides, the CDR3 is TGTGCCATCAGCGCTACTAGCGGGAGAAGCAATGAGCAGTTCTTC.

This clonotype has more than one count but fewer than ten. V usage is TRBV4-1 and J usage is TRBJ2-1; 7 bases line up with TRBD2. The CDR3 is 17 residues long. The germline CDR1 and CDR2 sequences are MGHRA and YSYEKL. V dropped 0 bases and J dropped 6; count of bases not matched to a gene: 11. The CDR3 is CASSQDRRGGPLNEQFF. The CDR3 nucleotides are TGCGCCAGCAGCCAAGATCGCCGGGGAGGGCCACTCAATGAGCAGTTCTTC.

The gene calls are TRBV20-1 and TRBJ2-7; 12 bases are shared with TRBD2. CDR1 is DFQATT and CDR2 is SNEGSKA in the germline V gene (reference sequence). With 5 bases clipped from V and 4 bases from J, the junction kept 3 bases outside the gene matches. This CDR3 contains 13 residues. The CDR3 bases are TGCAGTGCTCCACTAGCGGGAGGATACGAGCAGTACTTC. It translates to CSAPLAGGYEQYF.

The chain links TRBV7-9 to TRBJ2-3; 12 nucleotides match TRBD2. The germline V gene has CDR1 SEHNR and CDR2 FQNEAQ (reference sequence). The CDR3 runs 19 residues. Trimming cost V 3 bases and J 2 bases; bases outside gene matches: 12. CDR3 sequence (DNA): TGTGCCAGCAGCTTCCTCCTAGCGGGAGGGCCTGATAACACAGATACGCAGTATTTT. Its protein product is CASSFLLAGGPDNTDTQYF.

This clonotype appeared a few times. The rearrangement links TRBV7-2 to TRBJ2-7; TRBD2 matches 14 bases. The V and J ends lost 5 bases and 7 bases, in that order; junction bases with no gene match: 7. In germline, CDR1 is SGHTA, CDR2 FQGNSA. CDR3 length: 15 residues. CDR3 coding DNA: TGTGCCAGCAGCGTCCAGGGACTAGCGGGAGCGGAGCAGTACTTC. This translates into CASSVQGLAGAEQYF.

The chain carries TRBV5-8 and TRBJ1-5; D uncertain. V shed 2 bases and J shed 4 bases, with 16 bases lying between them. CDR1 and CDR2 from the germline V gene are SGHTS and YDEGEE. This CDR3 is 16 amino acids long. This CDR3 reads CASSFIGPSSNQPQHF. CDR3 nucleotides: TGTGCCAGCAGCTTTATCGGACCAAGCAGTAATCAGCCCCAGCATTTT.

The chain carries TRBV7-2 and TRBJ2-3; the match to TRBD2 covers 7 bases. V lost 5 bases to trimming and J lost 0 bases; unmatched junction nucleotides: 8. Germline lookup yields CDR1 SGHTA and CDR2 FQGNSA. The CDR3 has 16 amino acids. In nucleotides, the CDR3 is TGTGCCAGCAGCCCAGAGCTAGCGGTTAGCACAGATACGCAGTATTTT. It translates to CASSPELAVSTDTQYF.

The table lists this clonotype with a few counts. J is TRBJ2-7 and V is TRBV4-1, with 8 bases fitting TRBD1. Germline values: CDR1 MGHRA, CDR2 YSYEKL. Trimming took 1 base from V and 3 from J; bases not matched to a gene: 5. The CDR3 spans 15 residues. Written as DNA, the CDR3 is TGCGCCAGCAGCCAAGGGACAGGGTCTGGCTACGAGCAGTACTTC. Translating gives CASSQGTGSGYEQYF.

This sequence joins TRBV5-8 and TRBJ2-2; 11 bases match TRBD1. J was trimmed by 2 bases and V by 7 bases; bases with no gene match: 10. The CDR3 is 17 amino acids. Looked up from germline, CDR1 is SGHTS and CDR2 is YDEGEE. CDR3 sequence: CASSRWGQGVNTGELFF. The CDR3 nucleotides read TGTGCCAGCTCGAGGTGGGGACAGGGGGTTAACACCGGGGAGCTGTTTTTT.

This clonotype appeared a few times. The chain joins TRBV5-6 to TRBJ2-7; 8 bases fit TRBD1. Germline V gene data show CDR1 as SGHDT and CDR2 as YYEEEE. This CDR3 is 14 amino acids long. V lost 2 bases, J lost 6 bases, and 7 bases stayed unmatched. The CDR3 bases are TGTGCCAGCAGCTTCGGACAGGGTCCGGGCGAGCAGTACTTC. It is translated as CASSFGQGPGEQYF.

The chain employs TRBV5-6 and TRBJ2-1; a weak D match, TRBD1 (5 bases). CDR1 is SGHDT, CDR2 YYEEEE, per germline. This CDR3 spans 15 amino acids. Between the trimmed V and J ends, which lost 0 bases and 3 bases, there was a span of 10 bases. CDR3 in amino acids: CASSLGGQNYNEQFF. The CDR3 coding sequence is TGTGCCAGCAGCTTGGGAGGACAAAACTACAATGAGCAGTTCTTC.

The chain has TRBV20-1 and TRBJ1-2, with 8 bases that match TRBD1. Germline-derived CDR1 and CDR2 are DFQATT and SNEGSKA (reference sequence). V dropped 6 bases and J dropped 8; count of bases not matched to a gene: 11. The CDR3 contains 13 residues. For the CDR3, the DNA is TGCAGTGCCCCGACAGGGGACCGCTTCGGCTACACCTTC. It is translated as CSAPTGDRFGYTF.

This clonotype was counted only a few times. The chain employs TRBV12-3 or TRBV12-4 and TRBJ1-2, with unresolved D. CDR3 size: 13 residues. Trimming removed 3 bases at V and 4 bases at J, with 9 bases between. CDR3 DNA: TGTGCCAGCAGTTTTGGCCAGGTCTATGGCTACACCTTC. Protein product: CASSFGQVYGYTF.

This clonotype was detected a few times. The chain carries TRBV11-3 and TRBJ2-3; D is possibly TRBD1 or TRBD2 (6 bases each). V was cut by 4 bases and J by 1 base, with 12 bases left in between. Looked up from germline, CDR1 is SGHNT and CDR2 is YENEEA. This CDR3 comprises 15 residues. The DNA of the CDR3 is TGTGCCAGCAGCTCCAACAGGGAGGGCACAGATACGCAGTATTTT. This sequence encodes CASSSNREGTDTQYF.

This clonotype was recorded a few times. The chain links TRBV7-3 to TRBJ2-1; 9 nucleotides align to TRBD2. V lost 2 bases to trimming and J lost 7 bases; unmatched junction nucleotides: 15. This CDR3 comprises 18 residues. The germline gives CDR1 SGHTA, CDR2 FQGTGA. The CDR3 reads CASSLVGAGGVFQNEQFF. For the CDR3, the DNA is TGTGCCAGCAGCTTAGTGGGCGCGGGAGGGGTCTTCCAGAATGAGCAGTTCTTC.

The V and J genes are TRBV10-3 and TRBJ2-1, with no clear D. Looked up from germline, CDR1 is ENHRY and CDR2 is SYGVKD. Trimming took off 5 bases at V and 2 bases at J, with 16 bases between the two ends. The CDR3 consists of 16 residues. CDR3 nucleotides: TGTGCCATCAGTCCTCCGGGTATCCCTGCCTACAATGAGCAGTTCTTC. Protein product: CAISPPGIPAYNEQFF.

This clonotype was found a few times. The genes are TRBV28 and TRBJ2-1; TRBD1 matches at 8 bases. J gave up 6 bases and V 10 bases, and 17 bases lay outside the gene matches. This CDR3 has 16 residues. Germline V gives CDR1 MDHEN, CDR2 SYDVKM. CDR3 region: CAIFRRKTGVVNEQFF. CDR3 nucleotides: TGTGCCATCTTCCGCCGCAAGACAGGGGTGGTCAATGAGCAGTTCTTC.

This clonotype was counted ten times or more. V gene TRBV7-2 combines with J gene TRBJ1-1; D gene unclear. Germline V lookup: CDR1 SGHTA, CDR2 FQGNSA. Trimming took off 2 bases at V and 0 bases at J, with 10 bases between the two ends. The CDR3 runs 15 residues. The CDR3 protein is CASSLIPQVNTEAFF. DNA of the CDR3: TGTGCCAGCAGCTTAATCCCACAAGTGAACACTGAAGCTTTCTTT. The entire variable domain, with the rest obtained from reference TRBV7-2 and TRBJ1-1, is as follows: GAGVSQSPSNKVTEKGKDVELRCDPISGHTALYWYRQSLGQGLEFLIYFQGNSAPDKSGLPSDRFSAERTGGSVSTLTIQRTQQEDSAVYLCASSLIPQVNTEAFFGQGTRLTVV.

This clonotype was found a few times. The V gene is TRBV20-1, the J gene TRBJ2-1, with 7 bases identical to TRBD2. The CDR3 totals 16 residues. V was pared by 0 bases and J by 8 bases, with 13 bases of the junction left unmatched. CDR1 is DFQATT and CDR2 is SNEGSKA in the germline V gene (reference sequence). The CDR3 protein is CSARDVGRARSDEQFF. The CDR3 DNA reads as TGCAGTGCTAGAGATGTGGGGAGGGCCCGTTCCGATGAGCAGTTCTTC.

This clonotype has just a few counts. The CDR3 coding sequence is TGCGCCAGCAGCCAAGACACAATCATTGGGCTAGCGGAAACAGATACGCAGTATTTT. Its translation: CASSQDTIIGLAETDTQYF. This sequence joins TRBV4-1 and TRBJ2-3; TRBD2 aligns across 7 bases. The V and J ends lost 0 bases and 3 bases, in that order; junction bases with no gene match: 15. The CDR3 spans 19 residues. Germline CDR1 reads MGHRA; CDR2 reads YSYEKL.

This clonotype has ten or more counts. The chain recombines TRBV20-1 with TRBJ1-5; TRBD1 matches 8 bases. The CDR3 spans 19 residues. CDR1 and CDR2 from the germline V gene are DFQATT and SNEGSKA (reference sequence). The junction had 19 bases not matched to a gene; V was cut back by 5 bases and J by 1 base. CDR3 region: CSARGLSGGSYRSNQPQHF. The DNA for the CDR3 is TGCAGTGCTCGCGGCCTTTCAGGGGGCTCGTATAGGAGCAATCAGCCCCAGCATTTT.

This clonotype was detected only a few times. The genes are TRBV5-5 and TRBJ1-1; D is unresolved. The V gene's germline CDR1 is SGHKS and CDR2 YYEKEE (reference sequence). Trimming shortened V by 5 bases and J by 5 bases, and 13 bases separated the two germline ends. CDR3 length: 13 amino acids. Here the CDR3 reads CASSFSGGTEAFF. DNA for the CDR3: TGTGCCAGCAGTTTCTCCGGTGGGACTGAAGCTTTCTTT.

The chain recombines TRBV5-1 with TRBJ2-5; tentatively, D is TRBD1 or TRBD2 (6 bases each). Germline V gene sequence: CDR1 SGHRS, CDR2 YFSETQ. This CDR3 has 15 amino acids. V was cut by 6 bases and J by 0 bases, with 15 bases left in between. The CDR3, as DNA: TGCGCCAGCACTGCGGGGCAGGGGAACCAAGAGACCCAGTACTTC. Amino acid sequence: CASTAGQGNQETQYF.

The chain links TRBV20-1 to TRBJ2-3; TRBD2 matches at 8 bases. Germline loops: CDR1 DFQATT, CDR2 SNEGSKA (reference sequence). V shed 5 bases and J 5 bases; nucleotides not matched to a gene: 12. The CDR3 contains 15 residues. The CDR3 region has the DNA TGCAGTGCTCCACCGGGACTAGGGGCGAGAGATACGCAGTATTTT. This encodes CSAPPGLGARDTQYF.